Listed below are T cell receptor beta chains from one sample, sequenced in a study of blood T cell repertoires in COVID-19. Clones were read by immunoSEQ multiplex PCR, and TCRdb kept only the in-frame ones, dropping some. This sample carries around 180,000 clones, roughly nine tenths of them seen once, and the ten largest clones take 20%. The material sequenced was peripheral blood. The receptors originated from a man in his 70s with active or convalescent COVID-19. The conserved cysteine and the conserved F or W are not part of the CDR3 here. Fields, in order: V gene, J gene, CDR3 protein.

v_gene: TRBV19; j_gene: TRBJ2-3; CDR3aa: ASSMSVNTDTQY
v_gene: TRBV10-1; j_gene: TRBJ1-1; CDR3aa: ASSLRQGASNTEAF
v_gene: TRBV5-4; j_gene: TRBJ1-2; CDR3aa: ASSFSGEVYGYT
v_gene: TRBV29-1; j_gene: TRBJ2-1; CDR3aa: SVEADYNEQF
v_gene: TRBV28; j_gene: TRBJ1-1; CDR3aa: ASGGMLNTEAF
v_gene: TRBV19; j_gene: TRBJ1-1; CDR3aa: ASSIDPDTQAF
v_gene: TRBV6-4; j_gene: TRBJ1-4; CDR3aa: ASSSTGATNEKLF
v_gene: TRBV27; j_gene: TRBJ1-6; CDR3aa: ASSFGNGGQGPLH
v_gene: TRBV2; j_gene: TRBJ1-2; CDR3aa: ASSAVGRGYGYT
v_gene: TRBV28; j_gene: TRBJ1-1; CDR3aa: ASSLSDRGAEAF
v_gene: TRBV4-2; j_gene: TRBJ1-6; CDR3aa: ASSQEYRGESPLH
v_gene: TRBV3-1/TRBV3-2; j_gene: TRBJ2-7; CDR3aa: ASSQALAEKVYEQY
v_gene: TRBV19; j_gene: TRBJ1-6; CDR3aa: ASSSWTGKNSPLH
v_gene: TRBV5-5; j_gene: TRBJ2-3; CDR3aa: ASSLVILQGTDTQY
v_gene: TRBV7-2; j_gene: TRBJ2-1; CDR3aa: ASSTSLERGGSGEQF
v_gene: TRBV19; j_gene: TRBJ1-1; CDR3aa: ASRKRDAGAQNTEAF
v_gene: TRBV10-3; j_gene: TRBJ1-4; CDR3aa: AISGSGEREKLF
v_gene: TRBV7-2; j_gene: TRBJ2-1; CDR3aa: ASSPRGDSLNTYNEQF
v_gene: TRBV7-2; j_gene: TRBJ2-7; CDR3aa: ASTRGPGLAGEGGEQY
v_gene: TRBV2; j_gene: TRBJ2-5; CDR3aa: ASRGDSQETQY
v_gene: TRBV6-2/TRBV6-3; j_gene: TRBJ2-3; CDR3aa: ASSAWGGGSTDTQY
v_gene: TRBV5-5; j_gene: TRBJ1-2; CDR3aa: ASSLAGDRVNYGYT
v_gene: TRBV14; j_gene: TRBJ1-2; CDR3aa: ASSQGGGRGYT
v_gene: TRBV7-9; j_gene: TRBJ1-2; CDR3aa: ASSSWRAVNGRYGYT
v_gene: TRBV28; j_gene: TRBJ2-7; CDR3aa: ASSVPGLLAYEQY
v_gene: TRBV29-1; j_gene: TRBJ1-3; CDR3aa: SVGDRGSGNTIY
v_gene: TRBV5-1; j_gene: TRBJ2-3; CDR3aa: ASSLGQGGDTQY
v_gene: TRBV5-4; j_gene: TRBJ2-3; CDR3aa: ATSLGGGLAGNTDTQY
v_gene: TRBV6-2/TRBV6-3; j_gene: TRBJ1-2; CDR3aa: ASSYSGTAKFYGYT
v_gene: TRBV29-1; j_gene: TRBJ1-2; CDR3aa: SVNRGSYGYT
v_gene: TRBV10-1; j_gene: TRBJ2-1; CDR3aa: ASSESTSTGLEEQF
v_gene: TRBV7-2; j_gene: TRBJ1-4; CDR3aa: ASSLAATGPNEKLF
v_gene: TRBV11-3; j_gene: TRBJ2-1; CDR3aa: ASSHDSDNEQF
v_gene: TRBV29-1; j_gene: TRBJ2-2; CDR3aa: SVLMGGGSYTGELF
v_gene: TRBV28; j_gene: TRBJ2-7; CDR3aa: ASTGAVWSSYEQY
v_gene: TRBV11-3; j_gene: TRBJ2-1; CDR3aa: ASSAWTSGNNEQF
v_gene: TRBV7-8; j_gene: TRBJ2-7; CDR3aa: ASSPSPQGASYEQY
v_gene: TRBV11-2; j_gene: TRBJ2-3; CDR3aa: ASNPTRVGNTDTQY
v_gene: TRBV7-2; j_gene: TRBJ2-7; CDR3aa: ASSPRLGLAGGLRYEQY
v_gene: TRBV27; j_gene: TRBJ2-5; CDR3aa: ASSLIPGLAEETQY
v_gene: TRBV6-5; j_gene: TRBJ1-6; CDR3aa: ASSHGQGGSPLH
v_gene: TRBV5-1; j_gene: TRBJ2-5; CDR3aa: ASSLASGGAEETQY
v_gene: TRBV18; j_gene: TRBJ2-7; CDR3aa: ASSEGQGYEQY
v_gene: TRBV4-3; j_gene: TRBJ2-1; CDR3aa: ASSRLLAGYNEQF
v_gene: TRBV11-3; j_gene: TRBJ2-2; CDR3aa: ASSLGLVGTGELF
v_gene: TRBV19; j_gene: TRBJ1-1; CDR3aa: ASGKGAPNTEAF
v_gene: TRBV7-9; j_gene: TRBJ1-1; CDR3aa: ASSSTGGTNTEAF
v_gene: TRBV19; j_gene: TRBJ1-1; CDR3aa: ASKGQGLRAF
v_gene: TRBV19; j_gene: TRBJ1-1; CDR3aa: ASRMRSEAF
v_gene: TRBV13; j_gene: TRBJ2-2; CDR3aa: ASRPGLAGNTGELF
v_gene: TRBV6-6; j_gene: TRBJ1-6; CDR3aa: ASSPSFDRAWRVTRSSPLH
v_gene: TRBV19; j_gene: TRBJ1-5; CDR3aa: ASSRTGDSNQPQH
v_gene: TRBV15; j_gene: TRBJ1-3; CDR3aa: ATSRDLGGGNTIY
v_gene: TRBV27; j_gene: TRBJ2-1; CDR3aa: ASSSGTALYNEQF
v_gene: TRBV29-1; j_gene: TRBJ2-7; CDR3aa: SVPSGLAGGRQY
v_gene: TRBV6-2/TRBV6-3; j_gene: TRBJ1-1; CDR3aa: ASSYNRGGTEAF
v_gene: TRBV7-9; j_gene: TRBJ1-6; CDR3aa: ASSLSGYNSPLH